One sample yielded the 28 T cell receptor beta chains listed below, sequenced in a study of shared clonotypes between healthy human individuals. TCRdb keeps only in-frame clones here, not all; method: immunoSEQ multiplex PCR. The table shows around 700,000 clones, with around four fifths occurring only once. Sequencing was done on a sample of memory CD4+ T cells sorted from blood. Subset defined: CD45RA-negative fraction. The receptors were gathered from a woman in her twenties or thirties in good health.

The chain carries TRBV6-5 and TRBJ1-1; D ambiguous. Trimming took off 6 bases at V and 6 bases at J, with 14 bases between the two ends. CDR1 is MNHEY, CDR2 SVGAGI, per germline. This CDR3 is built from 13 residues. The CDR3 loop reads CASRSDVGAEAFF. CDR3 nucleotide sequence: TGTGCCAGCAGATCCGACGTTGGGGCTGAAGCTTTCTTT.

The rearrangement uses TRBV21-1 and TRBJ2-7; the tabulated D call, TRBD2, remains unverified against the DNA. TRBV21-1 is labeled a pseudogene. The CDR3 is 12 residues long. The CDR3 DNA reads TGTGCCAGCAGCAATAGAGCCTACGAGCAGTACTTC. This sequence encodes CASSNRAYEQYF.

The chain employs TRBV7-2 and TRBJ1-5, with D unresolved. Trimming stripped 5 bases from V and 5 bases from J, with 16 bases between. The CDR3 totals 15 residues. The V gene's germline CDR1 is SGHTA and CDR2 FQGNSA. The CDR3: CASSPVRRTDQPQHF. The CDR3, as DNA: TGTGCCAGCAGCCCGGTCAGGAGGACGGATCAGCCCCAGCATTTT.

The chain combines TRBV5-4 with TRBJ2-7; TRBD1 aligns across 7 bases. This CDR3 has 14 amino acids. V gave up 0 bases and J gave up 2 bases; unmatched junction bases: 2. The germline V gene has CDR1 SGHNT and CDR2 YYREEE (reference sequence). CDR3 loop: CASSLGQGPYEQYF. The CDR3 DNA reads as TGTGCCAGCAGCTTGGGACAGGGACCCTACGAGCAGTACTTC. The whole variable domain, filled in from reference TRBV5-4 and TRBJ2-7, reads ETGVTQSPTHLIKTRGQQVTLRCSSQSGHNTVSWYQQALGQGPQFIFQYYREEENGRGNFPPRFSGLQFPNYSSELNVNALELDDSALYLCASSLGQGPYEQYFGPGTRLTVT.

The chain links TRBV7-6 to TRBJ2-7, with 9 bases lining up with TRBD2. The CDR3 is 17 amino acids. Germline V gene data show CDR1 as SGHVS and CDR2 as FNYEAQ. The ends lost 1 base at V and 1 base at J; junction bases unmatched: 8. CDR3 residues: CASSLDSSGTSSYEQYF. The DNA for the CDR3 is TGTGCCAGCAGCTTAGACTCTAGCGGGACCTCATCCTACGAGCAGTACTTC.

This clone was counted once. The V call is TRBV6-6, the J call TRBJ1-5; D not certain. From germline, CDR1 is MNHNY and CDR2 SVGAGI (reference sequence). V shed 6 bases and J shed 3 bases, with 9 bases lying between them. CDR3 length: 13 residues. CDR3 bases: TGTGCCAGCAGAAGGATAGACAATCAGCCCCAGCATTTT. Amino acid sequence: CASRRIDNQPQHF.

The rearrangement joins TRBV28 to TRBJ1-5; D is uncertain. V was trimmed by 2 bases and J by 3 bases, leaving 8 bases between them. The CDR3 runs to 14 residues. Germline V gene sequence: CDR1 MDHEN, CDR2 SYDVKM. The CDR3 DNA is TGTGCCAGCAGTTTAAACGGATTCAATCAGCCCCAGCATTTT. This codes for CASSLNGFNQPQHF.

The CDR3: CASSPPPGLGADTQYF. CDR3 in DNA: TGTGCCAGCAGCCCCCCCCCAGGGCTCGGTGCAGATACGCAGTATTTT. V usage is TRBV5-4 and J usage is TRBJ2-3, with a tentative D call TRBD1 (5 bases). With 4 bases removed from V and 4 bases from J, the gap between germline ends came to 19 bases. The CDR3 is 16 residues long. Germline V CDR1 and CDR2: SGHNT, YYREEE (reference sequence).

The chain couples TRBV6-4 to TRBJ2-2; D not certain. With 3 bases removed from V and 1 base from J, the gap between germline ends came to 6 bases. The CDR3 length is 14 residues. The germline V gene encodes CDR1 MRHNA and CDR2 SNTAGT. CDR3 coding DNA: TGTGCCAGCAGTGAACAGCAGAACACCGGGGAGCTGTTTTTT. It specifies CASSEQQNTGELFF.

The J gene is TRBJ2-7, the V gene TRBV11-2; tentatively, D is TRBD1 (6 bases). The CDR3 is 16 amino acids. With 2 bases removed from V and 4 bases from J, the gap between germline ends came to 18 bases. The germline gives CDR1 SGHAT, CDR2 FQNNGV. CDR3 amino acids: CASSLQRDTRFYEQYF. The CDR3 DNA sequence: TGTGCCAGCAGCTTACAGAGGGACACGAGGTTTTACGAGCAGTACTTC.

In this sample, this clone turned up many times. The gene calls are TRBV2 and TRBJ2-7; 10 bases line up with TRBD2. This CDR3 is built from 17 residues. After removal of 4 bases from V and 0 bases from J, the junction contained 9 bases not matched to a gene. The germline gives CDR1 SNHLY, CDR2 FYNNEI. The CDR3 sequence is CASSGHLAGVISYEQYF. Here the CDR3 DNA reads TGTGCCAGCAGTGGCCACCTAGCGGGAGTTATCTCCTACGAGCAGTACTTC.

The genes are TRBV7-3 and TRBJ2-1, with a possible D match to TRBD2 (6 bases). V lost 1 base and J 7 bases, leaving 20 bases between the germline ends. Germline V CDR1 and CDR2: SGHTA, FQGTGA. The CDR3 spans 17 residues. The CDR3, as DNA: TGTGCCAGCAGCTTAAACCGGGGGTCCCTGACCTCTAATGAGCAGTTCTTC. This gives the protein CASSLNRGSLTSNEQFF.

The V call is TRBV19, the J call TRBJ1-1, with TRBD1 matching 11 bases. In germline, CDR1 is LNHDA, CDR2 SQIVND (reference sequence). Trimming removed 8 bases from V and 6 bases from J; junction bases left unmatched: 8. The CDR3 has 14 residues. CDR3 coding DNA: TGTGCCAGTGAATGGACAGGGGGCTTATCTGAAGCTTTCTTT. Amino acid sequence: CASEWTGGLSEAFF.

Concerning this clone: This specimen includes other DNA sequences encoding the same CDR3. The chain is built from TRBV9 and TRBJ2-7; either TRBD1 or TRBD2 may fit D (5 bases each). The CDR3 spans 14 residues. V was pared by 0 bases and J by 1 base, with 8 bases between. CDR1 is SGDLS, CDR2 YYNGEE, per germline. CDR3 bases: TGTGCCAGCAGCGTAGCATGGGGGTCCTACGAGCAGTACTTC. Protein sequence: CASSVAWGSYEQYF.

V usage is TRBV4-2 and J usage is TRBJ2-7, with 9 bases aligning to TRBD1. Trimming cost V 1 base and J 7 bases; bases outside gene matches: 8. Germline V gene data show CDR1 as LGHNA and CDR2 as YNFKEQ. The CDR3 loop spans 15 amino acids. CDR3 nucleotides: TGTGCCAGCAGCCAAGCCGGGACAGGGCAGCTTGAGCAGTACTTC. Its protein product is CASSQAGTGQLEQYF.

The V call is TRBV14, the J call TRBJ2-1; D may be TRBD2 (6 bases). The length of the CDR3 is 14 residues. The V gene lost 2 bases and the J gene lost 9 bases, with 14 bases spanning the gap. CDR1 SGHDN and CDR2 FVKESK come from the germline V gene. Written as DNA, the CDR3 is TGTGCCAGCAGCCAACCGGGACTGGGTATTGAGCAGTTCTTC. Its protein product is CASSQPGLGIEQFF.

This chain uses TRBV5-1 with TRBJ2-1; TRBD1 matches 7 bases. This CDR3 comprises 14 residues. Trimming cost V 4 bases and J 5 bases; bases outside gene matches: 6. Germline V gene lookup returns CDR1 SGHRS and CDR2 YFSETQ. As DNA, the CDR3 is TGCGCCAGCAGCCCTCAGACAGGGAACAATGAGCAGTTCTTC. Its protein product is CASSPQTGNNEQFF.

This clone was picked up a small number of times. The CDR3 loop is CASSIQPGMNTEAFF. In DNA, the CDR3 is TGTGCCAGTAGTATTCAACCAGGGATGAACACTGAAGCTTTCTTT. This chain links TRBV19 with TRBJ1-1, with D perhaps matching TRBD1 (5 bases). CDR1 and CDR2 (germline): LNHDA, SQIVND (reference sequence). The CDR3 length is 15 residues. V was cut by 3 bases and J by 0 bases, with 11 bases left in between. Together with reference TRBV19 and TRBJ1-1, the CDR3 gives the full variable domain: DGGITQSPKYLFRKEGQNVTLSCEQNLNHDAMYWYRQDPGQGLRLIYYSQIVNDFQKGDIAEGYSVSREKKESFPLTVTSAQKNPTAFYLCASSIQPGMNTEAFFGQGTRLTVV.

This clone was seen a few times. The chain carries TRBV5-6 and TRBJ2-3, with D possibly being TRBD2 (6 bases). Germline lookup yields CDR1 SGHDT and CDR2 YYEEEE. Trimming removed 1 base from V and 2 bases from J, with 8 bases in between. The CDR3 runs 14 residues. The CDR3 bases are TGTGCCAGCAGCTTGCTGGACTACACAGATACGCAGTATTTT. Translation: CASSLLDYTDTQYF.

The rearrangement joins TRBV5-4 to TRBJ1-1; D is perhaps TRBD1 (5 bases). V lost 2 bases, J lost 4 bases, and 21 bases lay in between. The CDR3 loop spans 17 amino acids. CDR1 and CDR2 (germline): SGHNT, YYREEE (reference sequence). The CDR3 sequence is CASSFGMFWGVGTEAFF. DNA of the CDR3: TGTGCCAGCAGCTTCGGGATGTTTTGGGGGGTTGGCACTGAAGCTTTCTTT.

The CDR3 DNA reads TGTGCCAGCAGCAAGGGGACTAGCGGGGGGCAGGGAGAGCAGTACTTC. It specifies CASSKGTSGGQGEQYF. The V gene is TRBV11-2, the J gene TRBJ2-7, with 15 bases fitting TRBD2. CDR1 and CDR2 from the germline V gene are SGHAT and FQNNGV. This CDR3 is built from 16 residues. V was pared by 5 bases and J by 7 bases, with 9 bases of the junction left unmatched.

The rearrangement links TRBV10-1 to TRBJ2-7; 9 nucleotides align to TRBD1. V was pared by 0 bases and J by 6 bases, with 9 bases of the junction left unmatched. Per the germline V gene, CDR1 is WNHNN and CDR2 is SYGVQD (reference sequence). The CDR3 extends over 16 amino acids. DNA of the CDR3: TGCGCCAGCAGTGAGTCGTCGGACAGGGGATGGGCCGAGCAGTACTTC. Translated, it gives CASSESSDRGWAEQYF.

This clone came up once. CDR3: CASSQGLVAGVNEQFF. The CDR3 bases are TGTGCCAGCAGCCAAGGATTGGTAGCGGGAGTAAATGAGCAGTTCTTC. The chain recombines TRBV4-2 with TRBJ2-1; 9 nucleotides agree with TRBD2. CDR3 length: 16 residues. CDR1 and CDR2 (germline): LGHNA, YNFKEQ. Trimming cost V 1 base and J 7 bases; bases outside gene matches: 8.

This clone was found many times. V gene TRBV14 combines with J gene TRBJ2-5, with TRBD2 as a possible D gene (5 bases). The length of the CDR3 is 15 residues. In germline, CDR1 is SGHDN, CDR2 FVKESK. V was pared by 4 bases and J by 4 bases, with 16 bases between. The CDR3 protein is CASSPPGFRGETQYF. The DNA for the CDR3 is TGTGCCAGCAGCCCACCGGGGTTTCGGGGAGAGACCCAGTACTTC.

This chain connects TRBV15 to TRBJ2-4, with 7 nucleotides matching TRBD1. V lost 1 base and J lost 5; bases outside the gene matches: 8. The CDR3 covers 16 residues. Germline V gene data show CDR1 as LNHNV and CDR2 as YYDKDF (reference sequence). CDR3 DNA sequence: TGTGCCACCAGCAGAGTAATAGGGCAGGGGGAAAACATTCAGTACTTC. Amino acids: CATSRVIGQGENIQYF.

This clone appeared a few times. The chain recombines TRBV29-1 with TRBJ2-7, with 12 bases matching TRBD2. CDR3 length: 14 amino acids. Losses at the gene ends were 3 bases for V and 9 bases for J; bases not matched to a gene: 9. CDR1 and CDR2 (germline): SQVTM, ANQGSEA. CDR3: CSVESPSGRAGQYF. The CDR3 coding sequence is TGCAGCGTTGAGTCCCCTAGCGGGAGGGCCGGGCAGTACTTC.

This rearrangement joins TRBV19 to TRBJ2-7, with TRBD1 as a possible D gene (6 bases). Germline CDR1 LNHDA, CDR2 SQIVND (reference sequence). V dropped 5 bases and J dropped 5 bases, with 19 bases sitting between them. CDR3 size: 15 residues. CDR3 in DNA: TGTGCCAGTAGTCGTCAGGGGCGAGAGTCCCACGAGCAGTACTTC. This sequence encodes CASSRQGRESHEQYF. Variable domain in full (rest from reference TRBV19 and TRBJ2-7): DGGITQSPKYLFRKEGQNVTLSCEQNLNHDAMYWYRQDPGQGLRLIYYSQIVNDFQKGDIAEGYSVSREKKESFPLTVTSAQKNPTAFYLCASSRQGRESHEQYFGPGTRLTVT.

The chain uses TRBV11-2 and TRBJ2-7; no clear D gene. V was clipped by 5 bases and J by 2 bases, with 16 bases between them. This CDR3 spans 15 amino acids. CDR1 is SGHAT and CDR2 is FQNNGV in the germline V gene. The CDR3 loop reads CASSETALGTYEQYF. In nucleotides, the CDR3 is TGTGCCAGCAGCGAGACGGCTTTAGGGACCTACGAGCAGTACTTC. The complete variable domain, with remaining parts taken from reference TRBV11-2 and TRBJ2-7, reads EAGVAQSPRYKIIEKRQSVAFWCNPISGHATLYWYQQILGQGPKLLIQFQNNGVVDDSQLPKDRFSAERLKGVDSTLKIQPAKLEDSAVYLCASSETALGTYEQYFGPGTRLTVT.